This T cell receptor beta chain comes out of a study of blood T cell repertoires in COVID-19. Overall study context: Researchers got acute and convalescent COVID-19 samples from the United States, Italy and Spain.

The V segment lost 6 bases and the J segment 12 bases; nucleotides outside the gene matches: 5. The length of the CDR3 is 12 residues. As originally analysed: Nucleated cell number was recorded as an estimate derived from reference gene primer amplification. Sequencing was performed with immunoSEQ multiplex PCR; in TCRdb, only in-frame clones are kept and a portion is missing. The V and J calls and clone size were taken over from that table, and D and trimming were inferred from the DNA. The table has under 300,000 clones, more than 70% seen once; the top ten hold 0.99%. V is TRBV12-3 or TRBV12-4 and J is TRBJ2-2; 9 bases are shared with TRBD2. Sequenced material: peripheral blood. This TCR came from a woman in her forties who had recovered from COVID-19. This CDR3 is CASRGGRAQLFF. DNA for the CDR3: TGTGCCAGCAGAGGCGGGAGGGCGCAGCTGTTTTTT.